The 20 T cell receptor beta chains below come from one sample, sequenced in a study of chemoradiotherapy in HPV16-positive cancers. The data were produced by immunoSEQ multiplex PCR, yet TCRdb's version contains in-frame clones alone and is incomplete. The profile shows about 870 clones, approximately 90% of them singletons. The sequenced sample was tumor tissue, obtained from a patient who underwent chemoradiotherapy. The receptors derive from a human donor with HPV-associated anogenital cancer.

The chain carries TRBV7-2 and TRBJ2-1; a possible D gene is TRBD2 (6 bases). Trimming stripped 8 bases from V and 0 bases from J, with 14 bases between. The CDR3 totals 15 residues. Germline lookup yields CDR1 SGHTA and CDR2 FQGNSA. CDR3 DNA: TGTGCCAGCTCAGAGGTAGCGGCCTCCTACAATGAGCAGTTCTTC. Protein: CASSEVAASYNEQFF.

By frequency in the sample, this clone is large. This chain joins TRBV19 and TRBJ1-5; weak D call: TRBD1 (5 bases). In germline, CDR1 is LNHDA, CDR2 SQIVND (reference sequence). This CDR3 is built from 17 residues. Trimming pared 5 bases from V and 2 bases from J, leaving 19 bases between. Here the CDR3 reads CASSLPSAGGGNQPQHF. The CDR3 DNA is TGTGCCAGTAGTTTACCCAGCGCGGGGGGTGGCAATCAGCCCCAGCATTTT.

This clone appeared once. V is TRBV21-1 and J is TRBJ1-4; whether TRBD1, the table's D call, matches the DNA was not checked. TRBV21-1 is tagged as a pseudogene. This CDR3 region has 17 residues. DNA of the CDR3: TGTGCCAGCAGCACGGAACCTCACAGGGGAACTAATGAAAAACTGTTTTTT. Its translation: CASSTEPHRGTNEKLFF.

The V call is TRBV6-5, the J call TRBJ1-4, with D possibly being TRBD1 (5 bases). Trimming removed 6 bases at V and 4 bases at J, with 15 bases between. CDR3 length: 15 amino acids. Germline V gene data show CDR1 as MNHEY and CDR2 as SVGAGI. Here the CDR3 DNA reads TGTGCCAGCAGGATATCGGGGACCTATAATGAAAAACTGTTTTTT. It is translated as CASRISGTYNEKLFF.

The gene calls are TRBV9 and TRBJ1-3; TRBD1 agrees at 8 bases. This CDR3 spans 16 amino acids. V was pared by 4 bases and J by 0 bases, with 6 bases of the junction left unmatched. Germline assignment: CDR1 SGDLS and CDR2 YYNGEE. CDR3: CASSPGQGISGNTIYF. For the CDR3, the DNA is TGTGCCAGCAGCCCCGGACAGGGAATCTCTGGAAACACCATATATTTT. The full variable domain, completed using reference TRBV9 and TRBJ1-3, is DSGVTQTPKHLITATGQRVTLRCSPRSGDLSVYWYQQSLDQGLQFLIQYYNGEERAKGNILERFSAQQFPDLHSELNLSSLELGDSALYFCASSPGQGISGNTIYFGEGSWLTVV.

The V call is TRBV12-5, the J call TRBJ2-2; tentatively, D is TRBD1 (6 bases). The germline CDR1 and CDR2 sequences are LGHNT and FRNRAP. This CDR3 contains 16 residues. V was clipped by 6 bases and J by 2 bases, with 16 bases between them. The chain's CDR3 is CASGPQGSRNTGELFF. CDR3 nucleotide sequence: TGTGCTAGTGGACCTCAGGGGAGTAGAAACACCGGGGAGCTGTTTTTT.

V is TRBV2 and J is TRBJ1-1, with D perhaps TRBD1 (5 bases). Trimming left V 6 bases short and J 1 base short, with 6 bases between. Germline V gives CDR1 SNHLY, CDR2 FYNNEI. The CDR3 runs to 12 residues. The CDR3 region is CASRGQNTEAFF. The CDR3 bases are TGTGCCAGCAGAGGACAGAACACTGAAGCTTTCTTT.

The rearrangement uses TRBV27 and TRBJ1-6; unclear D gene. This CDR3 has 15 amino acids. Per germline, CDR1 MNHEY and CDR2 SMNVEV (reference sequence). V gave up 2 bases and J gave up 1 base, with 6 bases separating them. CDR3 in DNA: TGTGCCAGCAGTTTAAGGGTTTCCTATAATTCACCCCTCCACTTT. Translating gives CASSLRVSYNSPLHF.

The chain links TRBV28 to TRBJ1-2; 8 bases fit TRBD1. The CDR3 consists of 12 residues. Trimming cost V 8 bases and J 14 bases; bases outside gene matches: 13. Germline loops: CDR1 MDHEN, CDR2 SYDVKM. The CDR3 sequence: CASGRGQGLGTF. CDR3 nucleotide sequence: TGTGCCAGCGGCCGCGGACAGGGACTTGGTACCTTC.

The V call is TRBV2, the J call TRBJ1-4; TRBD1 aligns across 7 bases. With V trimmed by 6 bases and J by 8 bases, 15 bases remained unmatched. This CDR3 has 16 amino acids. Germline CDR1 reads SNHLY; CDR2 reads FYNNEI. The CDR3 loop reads CASSAQGGQGGEKLFF. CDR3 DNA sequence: TGTGCCAGCAGCGCCCAGGGGGGGCAGGGAGGAGAAAAACTGTTTTTT.

The CDR3 DNA reads as TGTGCCAGCAGCTCCAGGGGAGTTAACTATGGCTACACCTTC. It is translated as CASSSRGVNYGYTF. V and J are TRBV5-6 and TRBJ1-2, with D possibly TRBD1 on 6 matching bases. The V end lost 3 bases, the J end lost 1 base, and 10 bases lay between the germline ends. Germline-derived CDR1 and CDR2 are SGHDT and YYEEEE. The CDR3 is made up of 14 amino acids.

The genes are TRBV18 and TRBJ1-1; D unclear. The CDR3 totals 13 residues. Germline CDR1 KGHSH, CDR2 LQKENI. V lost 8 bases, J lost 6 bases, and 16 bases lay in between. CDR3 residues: CASQGDAFPEAFF. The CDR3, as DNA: TGTGCCAGCCAAGGAGACGCGTTCCCTGAAGCTTTCTTT.

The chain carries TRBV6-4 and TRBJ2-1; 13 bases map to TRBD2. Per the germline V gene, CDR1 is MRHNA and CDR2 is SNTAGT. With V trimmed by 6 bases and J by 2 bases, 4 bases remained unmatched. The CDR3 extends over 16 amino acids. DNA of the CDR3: TGTGCCAGCAGCCGGACTAGCGGGGGTCCCTACAATGAGCAGTTCTTC. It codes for CASSRTSGGPYNEQFF.

DNA for the CDR3: TGTGCCAGCTCACCGGGACGGAACTATGGCTACACCTTC. As protein: CASSPGRNYGYTF. The chain links TRBV7-2 to TRBJ1-2, with D possibly TRBD1 on 5 matching bases. Germline V CDR1 and CDR2: SGHTA, FQGNSA. The CDR3 runs 13 residues. Trimming took off 8 bases at V and 2 bases at J, with 12 bases between the two ends.

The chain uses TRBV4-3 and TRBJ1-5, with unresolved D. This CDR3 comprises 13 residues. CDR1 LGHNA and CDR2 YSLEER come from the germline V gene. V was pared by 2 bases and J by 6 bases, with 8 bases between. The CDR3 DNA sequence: TGCGCCAGCAGCCAAAGTTCTGGTCAGCCCCAGCATTTT. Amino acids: CASSQSSGQPQHF.

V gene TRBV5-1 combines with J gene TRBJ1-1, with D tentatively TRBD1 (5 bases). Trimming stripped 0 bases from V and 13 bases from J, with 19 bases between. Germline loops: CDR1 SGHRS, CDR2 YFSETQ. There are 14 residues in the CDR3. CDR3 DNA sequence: TGCGCCAGCAGCTTGGAAAGGCTGGGGGAAAGATGTTTCTTT. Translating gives CASSLERLGERCFF.

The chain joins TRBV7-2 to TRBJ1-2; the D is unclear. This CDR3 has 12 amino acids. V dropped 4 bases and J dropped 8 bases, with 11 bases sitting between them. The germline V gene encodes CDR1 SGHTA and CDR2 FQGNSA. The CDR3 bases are TGTGCCAGCAGCTCCTTTACGGGGGGCTACACCTTC. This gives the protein CASSSFTGGYTF.

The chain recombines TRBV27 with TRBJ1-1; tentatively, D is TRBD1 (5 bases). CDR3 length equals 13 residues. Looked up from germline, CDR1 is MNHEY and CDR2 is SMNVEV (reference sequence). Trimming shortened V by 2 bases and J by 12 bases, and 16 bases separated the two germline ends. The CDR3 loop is CASSLVVEGLPFF. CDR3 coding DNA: TGTGCCAGCAGTTTAGTTGTTGAGGGGTTACCTTTCTTT.

The CDR3 loop reads CASSTVSWTEAFF. Written as DNA, the CDR3 is TGTGCCAGCAGCACCGTCTCATGGACTGAAGCTTTCTTT. The chain joins TRBV11-1 to TRBJ1-1, with no clear D. Trimming took 5 bases from V and 5 from J, leaving 12 bases between them. Germline CDR1 and CDR2: SGHAT and FQDESV (reference sequence). CDR3 size: 13 residues.

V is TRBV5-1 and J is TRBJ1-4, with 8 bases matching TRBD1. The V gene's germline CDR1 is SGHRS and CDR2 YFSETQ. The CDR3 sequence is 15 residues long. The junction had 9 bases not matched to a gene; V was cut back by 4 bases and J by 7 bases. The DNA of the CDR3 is TGCGCCAGCAGCGAGGCACAGGGGGTGGGTGAAAAACTGTTTTTT. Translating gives CASSEAQGVGEKLFF.